The 18 T cell receptor beta chains below come from one sample, sequenced in a study of blood T cells in healthy people across ages. Using a J-beta primer mix together with a sample-barcoded 5' primer, a second PCR was run for roughly 6 to 12 cycles. TCRdb recomputed calls from the 5' RACE reads with MiXCR, one row per CDR3 protein. Of some 550,000 distinct CDR3 sequences in the sample, around half were seen once. Sequenced: blood. Source of these receptors: a man aged 80 or over in good health.

The chain is built from TRBV29-1 and TRBJ2-1, with D unresolved. This CDR3 has 10 amino acids. Trimming cost V 7 bases and J 8 bases, with 9 bases left between them. Looked up from germline, CDR1 is SQVTM and CDR2 is ANQGSEA. CDR3 loop: CSAGDYEQFF. The CDR3 DNA reads as TGCAGCGCAGGAGATTATGAGCAGTTCTTC.

V and J are TRBV2 and TRBJ1-5, with D possibly TRBD1 on 6 matching bases. The CDR3 totals 13 residues. The ends were cut back, 4 bases at V and 4 bases at J, with 8 bases in the middle. The germline CDR1 and CDR2 sequences are SNHLY and FYNNEI. This CDR3 is CASSGTENQPQHF. The CDR3, as DNA: TGTGCCAGCAGTGGGACAGAAAATCAGCCCCAGCATTTT.

The rearrangement joins TRBV7-2 to TRBJ2-1; no firm D call. CDR1 SGHTA and CDR2 FQGNSA come from the germline V gene. This CDR3 comprises 12 residues. Trimming removed 7 bases from V and 1 base from J, with 5 bases in between. The CDR3 nucleotides read TGTGCCAGCACCGCTTCCTACAATGAGCAGTTCTTC. Protein sequence: CASTASYNEQFF.

V usage is TRBV7-2 and J usage is TRBJ2-1; D might be TRBD2 (6 bases). The J call may be in error: the DNA end matches TRBJ2-7 better. Per germline, CDR1 SGHTA and CDR2 FQGNSA. The CDR3 consists of 15 residues. DNA of the CDR3: TGTGCCAGCACCGTTAACGGGGTCGGGGAGGATGAGCAGTACTTC. Protein: CASTVNGVGEDEQYF.

In its sample, this clonotype was seen many times. The chain has TRBV7-9 and TRBJ2-1; 7 positions agree with TRBD1. The ends lost 5 bases at V and 5 bases at J; junction bases unmatched: 9. Germline V lookup: CDR1 SEHNR, CDR2 FQNEAQ (reference sequence). The CDR3 loop spans 15 amino acids. The CDR3 DNA sequence: TGTGCCAGCAGCACCGGACAGGCGTTCGACAATGAGCAGTTCTTC. The encoded protein is CASSTGQAFDNEQFF.

V and J are TRBV28 and TRBJ2-1, with 13 bases aligning to TRBD2. In germline, CDR1 is MDHEN, CDR2 SYDVKM. This CDR3 is built from 17 residues. J gave up 9 bases and V 5 bases, and 13 bases lay outside the gene matches. CDR3 protein: CASSPYQLTSGRCEQFF. CDR3 in DNA: TGTGCCAGCAGTCCCTACCAGCTGACTAGCGGGAGGTGTGAGCAGTTCTTC. Looking up the rest from reference TRBV28 and TRBJ2-1 gives the full variable domain: DVKVTQSSRYLVKRTGEKVFLECVQDMDHENMFWYRQDPGLGLRLIYFSYDVKMKEKGDIPEGYSVSREKKERFSLILESASTNQTSMYLCASSPYQLTSGRCEQFFGPGTRLTVL.

This clonotype was seen once. This chain connects TRBV25-1 to TRBJ1-2; D is unclear. Per the germline V gene, CDR1 is MGHDK and CDR2 is SYGVNS. The CDR3 loop spans 15 amino acids. V was shortened by 4 bases and J by 4 bases, with 16 bases between the two germline ends. The CDR3 protein is CASSAPRVGSYGYTF. The CDR3 DNA follows: TGTGCCAGCAGTGCCCCTCGAGTAGGGTCCTATGGCTACACCTTC.

This clonotype was picked up one time. V usage is TRBV3-1 and J usage is TRBJ1-4; no clear D gene. Germline loops: CDR1 LGHDT, CDR2 YNNKEL (reference sequence). The CDR3 spans 14 residues. The V gene lost 1 base and the J gene lost 0 bases, with 3 bases spanning the gap. CDR3 sequence reads: CASSQGTTNEKLFF. CDR3 nucleotides: TGTGCCAGCAGCCAAGGCACAACTAATGAAAAACTGTTTTTT.

This clonotype was recorded at least ten times. The chain recombines TRBV7-2 with TRBJ2-7; D unclear. V was trimmed by 5 bases and J by 1 base, leaving 3 bases between them. CDR1 is SGHTA and CDR2 is FQGNSA in the germline V gene. This CDR3 region has 11 residues. The CDR3 DNA sequence: TGTGCCAGCAGCGGTTCCTACGAGCAGTACTTC. It yields the protein CASSGSYEQYF.

This clonotype has more than one count but fewer than ten. The chain is built from TRBV5-5 and TRBJ2-1; the D gene is possibly TRBD1 (6 bases). V was clipped by 4 bases and J by 10 bases, with 21 bases between them. The germline gives CDR1 SGHKS, CDR2 YYEKEE (reference sequence). This CDR3 region has 15 residues. In DNA form, the CDR3 reads TGTGCCAGCAGCACGGACAGCGTGTCGCGAAGGGAGCAGTTCTTC. Encoded protein: CASSTDSVSRREQFF.

This clonotype was seen a few times. This rearrangement joins TRBV7-2 to TRBJ2-3, with TRBD2 as a possible D gene (5 bases). V lost 1 base and J 7 bases, leaving 15 bases between the germline ends. Germline CDR1 SGHTA, CDR2 FQGNSA. CDR3 size: 15 residues. The CDR3, as DNA: TGTGCCAGCAGCTTAGAGTTGGGGAGAAAAAATACGCAGTATTTT. This sequence encodes CASSLELGRKNTQYF.

The chain uses TRBV5-1 and TRBJ2-1, with D uncertain. The J call is in doubt because the DNA end fits TRBJ2-7 better. Germline V gene lookup returns CDR1 SGHRS and CDR2 YFSETQ. This CDR3 is built from 16 residues. The CDR3 protein is CASSLGFQSSYNEQYF. The CDR3 region has the DNA TGCGCCAGCAGCTTGGGATTTCAGAGCTCCTACAATGAGCAGTACTTC.

In DNA, the CDR3 is TGTGCCAGCAGCTCACTAACAGGGGGCTTCGCAGATACGCAGTATTTT. This encodes CASSSLTGGFADTQYF. The chain combines TRBV7-3 with TRBJ2-3; 9 positions agree with TRBD1. The CDR3 is 16 residues long. Per germline, CDR1 SGHTA and CDR2 FQGTGA. V was clipped by 4 bases and J by 4 bases; unmatched bases: 9.

This clonotype was found a few times. The rearrangement joins TRBV5-1 to TRBJ2-1; no clear D. Between the trimmed V and J ends, which lost 0 bases and 8 bases, there was a span of 12 bases. Germline assignment: CDR1 SGHRS and CDR2 YFSETQ. The CDR3 contains 14 residues. The CDR3 sequence: CASSLVEALHEQFF. The CDR3 DNA reads as TGCGCCAGCAGCTTGGTTGAGGCCCTGCATGAGCAGTTCTTC.

The J gene is TRBJ1-4, the V gene TRBV29-1; 7 nucleotides agree with TRBD1. The germline V gene has CDR1 SQVTM and CDR2 ANQGSEA. J gave up 3 bases and V 6 bases, and 10 bases lay outside the gene matches. This CDR3 has 15 residues. CDR3 loop: CSVAGTVNSNEKLFF. The CDR3 DNA reads as TGCAGCGTCGCCGGGACAGTAAACTCTAATGAAAAACTGTTTTTT.

The chain couples TRBV6-2 or TRBV6-3 to TRBJ2-5; perhaps TRBD2 as D (6 bases). The DNA end favors TRBJ2-7, so the J call may be wrong. Germline CDR1 MNHEY, CDR2 SVGEGT. The CDR3 totals 14 residues. Here the CDR3 DNA reads TGTGCCAGCAGTTACGGGGGGAACTCCTACGAGCAGTACTTC. Translation gives CASSYGGNSYEQYF.

As regards this clonotype: It may be a read error: a sequence one base away is much more abundant. The chain combines TRBV6-5 with TRBJ2-3; 9 bases fit TRBD1. CDR1 MNHEY and CDR2 SVGAGI come from the germline V gene. The CDR3 extends over 15 amino acids. V lost 2 bases, J lost 3 bases, and 3 bases stayed unmatched. This CDR3 is CASSYAGTGTDTQYF. The CDR3 DNA follows: TGTGCCAGCAGTTACGCGGGGACAGGGACAGATACGCAGTATTTT.

This chain joins TRBV7-2 and TRBJ1-1, with 8 nucleotides matching TRBD1. Germline V CDR1 and CDR2: SGHTA, FQGNSA. The CDR3 sequence is 13 residues long. The junction had 10 bases not matched to a gene; V was cut back by 4 bases and J by 12 bases. In DNA, the CDR3 is TGTGCCAGCAGCTATAATAGCGGGACAGGAACTTTCTTT. This codes for CASSYNSGTGTFF.